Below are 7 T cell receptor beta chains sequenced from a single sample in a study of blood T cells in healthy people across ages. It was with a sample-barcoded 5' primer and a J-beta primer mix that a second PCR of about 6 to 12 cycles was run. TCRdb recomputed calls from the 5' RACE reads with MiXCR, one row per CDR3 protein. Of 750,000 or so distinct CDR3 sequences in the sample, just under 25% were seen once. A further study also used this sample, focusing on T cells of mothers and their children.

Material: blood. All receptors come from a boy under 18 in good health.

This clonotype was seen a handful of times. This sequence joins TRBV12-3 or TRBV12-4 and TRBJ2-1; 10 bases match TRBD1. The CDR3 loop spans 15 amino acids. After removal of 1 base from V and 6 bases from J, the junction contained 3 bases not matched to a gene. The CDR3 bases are TGTGCCAGCAGTTTAGGACAGGGGGCCTGCAATGAGCAGTTCTTC. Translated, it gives CASSLGQGACNEQFF.

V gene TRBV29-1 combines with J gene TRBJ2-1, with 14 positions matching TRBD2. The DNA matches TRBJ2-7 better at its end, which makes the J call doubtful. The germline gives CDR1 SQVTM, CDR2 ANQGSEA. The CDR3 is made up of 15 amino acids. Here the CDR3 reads CSVAAGTSGSYEQYF. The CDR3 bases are TGCAGCGTTGCGGCCGGGACTAGCGGGAGTTACGAGCAGTACTTC.

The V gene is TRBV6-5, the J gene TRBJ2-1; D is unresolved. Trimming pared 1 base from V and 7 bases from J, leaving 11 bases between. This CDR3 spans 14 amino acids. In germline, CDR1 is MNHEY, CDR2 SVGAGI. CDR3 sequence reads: CASSYYPLRNEQFF. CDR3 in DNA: TGTGCCAGCAGTTACTACCCTCTCCGAAATGAGCAGTTCTTC.

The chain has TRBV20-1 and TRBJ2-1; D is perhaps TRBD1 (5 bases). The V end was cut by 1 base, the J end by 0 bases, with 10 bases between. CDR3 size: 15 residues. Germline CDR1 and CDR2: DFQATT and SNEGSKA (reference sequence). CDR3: CSARGWGSSYNEQFF. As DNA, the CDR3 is TGCAGTGCTAGAGGCTGGGGCAGCTCCTACAATGAGCAGTTCTTC.

The CDR3 bases are TGCGCCAGCAGAGAGGGAAGTAGTGGGACTGAAGCTTTCTTT. This translates into CASREGSSGTEAFF. The V and J genes are TRBV10-1 and TRBJ1-1; D unresolved. The CDR3 length is 14 residues. V lost 6 bases and J 5 bases, leaving 16 bases between the germline ends. Germline V CDR1 and CDR2: WNHNN, SYGVQD (reference sequence).

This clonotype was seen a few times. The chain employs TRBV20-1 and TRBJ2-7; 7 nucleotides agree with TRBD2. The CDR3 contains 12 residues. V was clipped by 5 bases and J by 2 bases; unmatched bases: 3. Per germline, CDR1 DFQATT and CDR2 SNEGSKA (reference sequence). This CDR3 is CSARGVPYEQYF. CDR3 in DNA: TGCAGTGCTCGGGGGGTGCCCTACGAGCAGTACTTC.

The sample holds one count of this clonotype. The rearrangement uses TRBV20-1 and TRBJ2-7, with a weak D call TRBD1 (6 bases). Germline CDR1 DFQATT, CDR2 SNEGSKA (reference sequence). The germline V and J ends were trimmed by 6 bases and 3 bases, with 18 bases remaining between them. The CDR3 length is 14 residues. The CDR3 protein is CSARRGAGYYEQYF. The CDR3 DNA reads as TGCAGTGCCCGCAGGGGCGCGGGTTACTACGAGCAGTACTTC.